This T cell receptor beta chain comes out of a study of T cell responses to AZD1222 COVID-19 vaccine. The germline V gene has CDR1 SGHDT and CDR2 YYEEEE. Trimming removed 3 bases from V and 0 bases from J; junction bases left unmatched: 6. The CDR3 spans 16 residues. There are a few counts of this clone. TCRdb's copy holds only in-frame clones and misses some; the assay was immunoSEQ multiplex PCR. The repertoire holds 100,000 to 150,000 clones, with about nine tenths as singletons. The V gene is TRBV5-6, the J gene TRBJ1-1; TRBD1 matches at 9 bases. This specimen was peripheral blood, taken on day 0 of MenACWY control vaccination. This TCR was recovered from an adult in good health. CDR3 amino acids: CASSSNRGRVNTEAFF. The CDR3 region has the DNA TGTGCCAGCAGCTCCAACAGGGGGCGCGTGAACACTGAAGCTTTCTTT.